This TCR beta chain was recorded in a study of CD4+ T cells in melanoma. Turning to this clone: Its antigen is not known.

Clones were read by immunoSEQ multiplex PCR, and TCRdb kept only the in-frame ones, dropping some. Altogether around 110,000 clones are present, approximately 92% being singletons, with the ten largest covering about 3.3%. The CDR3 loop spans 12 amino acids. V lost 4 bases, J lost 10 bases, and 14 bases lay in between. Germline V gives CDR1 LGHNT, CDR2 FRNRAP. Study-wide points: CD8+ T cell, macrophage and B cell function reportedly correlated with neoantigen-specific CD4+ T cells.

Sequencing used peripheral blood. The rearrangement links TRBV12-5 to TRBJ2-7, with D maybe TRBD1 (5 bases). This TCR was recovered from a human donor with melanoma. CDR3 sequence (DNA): TGTGCTAGTGGTTCTGACCAGGGCTCCCAGTACTTC. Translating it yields CASGSDQGSQYF.